The 5 T cell receptor beta chains presented below share a single source sample, sequenced in a study of siplizumab effects on memory and regulatory T cells. Using immunoSEQ multiplex PCR, the repertoire was profiled, and TCRdb retains in-frame clones only, with some absent. Among 100,000 or so clones listed, approximately 94% were seen once. The sample consisted of non-Treg CD4+ T cells sorted from blood. These receptors came from a human donor in good health.

The V call is TRBV5-1, the J call TRBJ2-3; 8 nucleotides align to TRBD2. The J segment lost 4 bases and the V segment lost 0 bases, leaving 7 bases of the junction unmatched. The germline V gene encodes CDR1 SGHRS and CDR2 YFSETQ. The length of the CDR3 is 16 residues. CDR3: CASSLGAGGGPDTQYF. DNA for the CDR3: TGCGCCAGCAGCTTGGGGGCGGGAGGAGGTCCAGATACGCAGTATTTT.

V usage is TRBV19 and J usage is TRBJ2-3; TRBD2 matches 14 bases. CDR1 LNHDA and CDR2 SQIVND come from the germline V gene (reference sequence). With V trimmed by 7 bases and J by 6 bases, 12 bases remained unmatched. The CDR3 consists of 17 residues. Here the CDR3 reads CASTGTSGRIFGDTQYF. The CDR3 region has the DNA TGTGCCAGTACCGGGACTAGCGGGAGAATTTTCGGGGATACGCAGTATTTT.

This chain connects TRBV9 to TRBJ2-3, with D unclear. Germline lookup yields CDR1 SGDLS and CDR2 YYNGEE. This CDR3 contains 11 residues. Trimming took 4 bases from V and 7 from J, leaving 7 bases between them. The CDR3 is CASSPVNTQYF. DNA for the CDR3: TGTGCCAGCAGCCCCGTGAATACGCAGTATTTT.

This chain joins TRBV4-2 and TRBJ1-1; the match to TRBD1 covers 8 bases. Germline trimming cut 0 bases from V and 0 bases from J; bases unmatched to any gene: 9. From germline, CDR1 is LGHNA and CDR2 YNFKEQ. The CDR3 has 18 residues. The CDR3 sequence is CASSQDIQGAFMNTEAFF. In DNA, the CDR3 is TGTGCCAGCAGCCAAGATATTCAGGGGGCGTTTATGAACACTGAAGCTTTCTTT.

The chain combines TRBV7-8 with TRBJ1-1, with D perhaps TRBD1 (6 bases). This CDR3 region has 13 residues. Germline loops: CDR1 SGHVS, CDR2 FQNEAQ. The V end lost 5 bases, the J end lost 2 bases, and 9 bases lay between the germline ends. CDR3 nucleotide sequence: TGTGCCAGCAGCCCCAGGGGAAACACTGAAGCTTTCTTT. Its protein product is CASSPRGNTEAFF.